This T cell receptor beta chain appears in the sequencing data of a study of shared clonotypes between healthy human individuals. Some clones are missing from TCRdb's copy, which holds only in-frame ones; the method was immunoSEQ multiplex PCR. Among 500,000 to 700,000 clones listed, approximately 95% were seen once. Naive CD8 isolation took CD45RO-negative cells positively selected for CCR7 and excluded terminally differentiated effector memory CD45RA+ cells. Trimming stripped 2 bases from V and 5 bases from J, with 10 bases between. The CDR3 covers 13 residues. Germline CDR1 and CDR2: MDHEN and SYDVKM.

This rearrangement joins TRBV28 to TRBJ2-7; tentatively, D is TRBD2 (5 bases). The clonotype comes from a woman aged 25 to 39 in good health. Specimen: naive CD8+ T cells sorted from blood. Here the CDR3 DNA reads TGTGCCAGCAGTTTAGCGGGTTCCAACGAGCAGTACTTC. This encodes CASSLAGSNEQYF.